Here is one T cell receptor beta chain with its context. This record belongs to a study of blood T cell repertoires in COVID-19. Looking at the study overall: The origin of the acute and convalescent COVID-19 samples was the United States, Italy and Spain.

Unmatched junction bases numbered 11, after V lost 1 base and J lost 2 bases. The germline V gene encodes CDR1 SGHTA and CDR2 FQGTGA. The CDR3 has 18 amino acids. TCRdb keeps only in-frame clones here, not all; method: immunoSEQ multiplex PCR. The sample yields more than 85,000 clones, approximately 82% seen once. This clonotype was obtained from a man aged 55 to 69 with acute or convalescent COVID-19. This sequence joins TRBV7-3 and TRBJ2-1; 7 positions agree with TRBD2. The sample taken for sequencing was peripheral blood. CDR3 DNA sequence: TGTGCCAGCAGCTTAAGCGGGGGACTGCTCACGACCTACAATGAGCAGTTCTTC. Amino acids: CASSLSGGLLTTYNEQFF.